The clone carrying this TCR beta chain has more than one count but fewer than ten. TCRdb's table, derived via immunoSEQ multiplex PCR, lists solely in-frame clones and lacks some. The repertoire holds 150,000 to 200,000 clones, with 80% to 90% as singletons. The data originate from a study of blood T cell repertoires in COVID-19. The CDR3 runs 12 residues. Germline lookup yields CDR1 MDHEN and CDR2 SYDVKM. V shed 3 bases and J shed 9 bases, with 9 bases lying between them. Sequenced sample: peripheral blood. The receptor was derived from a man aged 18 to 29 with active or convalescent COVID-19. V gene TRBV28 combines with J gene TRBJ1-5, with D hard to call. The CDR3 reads CASSFPGRPQHF. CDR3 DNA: TGTGCCAGCAGTTTTCCTGGCAGGCCCCAGCATTTT.